Listed below are T cell receptor beta chains from one sample, sequenced in a study of CD8 T cells in Susac syndrome. TCRdb independently ran MiXCR on the immunoSEQ multiplex PCR reads; one entry per CDR3 protein. The sample includes 80,000 or so distinct CDR3 sequences, 94% of them seen just once. The material sequenced was CD8+ T cells from PBMCs. The receptors were gathered from a human donor with Susac syndrome. CDR3s include the opening cysteine and the closing phenylalanine or tryptophan. D genes are given only for firm matches. Some rows mark clone size as missing; the rest say once, few, many or name a class of expanded clone.

len	v_gene	abundance	d_gene	j_gene	CDR3nt	CDR3aa
14	TRBV2	-	-	TRBJ2-3	TGTGCCAGCAGTGTTCGGGACTCAACAGATACGCAGTATTTT	CASSVRDSTDTQYF
16	TRBV9	-	-	TRBJ1-6	TGTGCCAGCAGCCGGACGGGGGACACGTCGAATTCACCCCTCCACTTT	CASSRTGDTSNSPLHF
12	TRBV30	-	-	TRBJ2-7	TGTGCCTGGCGGACAGAAGACTACGAGCAGTACTTC	CAWRTEDYEQYF
14	TRBV12-3/TRBV12-4	-	-	TRBJ2-2	TGTGCCAGCAGTTTGGAGGGGTTGACCGGGGAGCTGTTTTTT	CASSLEGLTGELFF
12	TRBV9	-	TRBD1	TRBJ1-2	TGTGCCAGCAGCGCCCGAGGGGGCGGCTACACCTTC	CASSARGGGYTF
14	TRBV9	-	-	TRBJ2-7	TGTGCCAGCAGCCCCGGGGCCCTATCCTACGAGCAGTACTTC	CASSPGALSYEQYF
12	TRBV9	-	-	TRBJ2-3	TGTGCCAGCAGCGTTAGCACAGATACGCAGTATTTT	CASSVSTDTQYF
14	TRBV20-1	-	-	TRBJ2-3	TGCAGTGCTACGGAAGAGTTGGGCACAGATACGCAGTATTTT	CSATEELGTDTQYF
14	TRBV9	once	-	TRBJ2-5	TGTGCCAGCAGCGTAGAATCGGGGATGGAGACCCAGTACTTC	CASSVESGMETQYF
10	TRBV29-1	-	-	TRBJ2-1	TGCAGCGTTGGCGTGACCCCGGAGTTCTTC	CSVGVTPEFF
15	TRBV27	-	-	TRBJ2-3	TGTGCCAGCAGTTTATCTGCGTACAGCACAGATACGCAGTATTTT	CASSLSAYSTDTQYF
13	TRBV15	-	-	TRBJ2-7	TGTGCCACCAGCAGTTCTCGGGCCTACGAGCAGTACTTC	CATSSSRAYEQYF
15	TRBV7-9	-	TRBD1	TRBJ2-4	TGTGCCAGCAGCTTAGGAGGGACAGGGAAGAGCATTCAGTACTTC	CASSLGGTGKSIQYF
10	TRBV2	-	-	TRBJ2-7	TGTGCCAGCAAAGGGGGTGAGCAGTACTTC	CASKGGEQYF
15	TRBV5-1	-	TRBD1	TRBJ2-7	TGCGCCAGCAGTTACAGGACAGGGAGCTCCTACGAGCAGTACTTC	CASSYRTGSSYEQYF
16	TRBV29-1	-	-	TRBJ1-4	TGCAGCGCCTTCACCGAGGGGCCCTGGGAGGGTGAAAAACTGTTTTTT	CSAFTEGPWEGEKLFF
12	TRBV4-3	-	-	TRBJ1-2	TGCGCCAGCAGCCAGGCTGGACAGGGCTACACCTTC	CASSQAGQGYTF
13	TRBV11-2	-	-	TRBJ2-4	TGTGCCAGCAGTCAACCTTTAACGAACATTCAGTACTTC	CASSQPLTNIQYF
15	TRBV27	-	TRBD1	TRBJ2-7	TGTGCCAGCAGTCTTCCAGGGGGCTGGTCCCACGAGCAGTACTTC	CASSLPGGWSHEQYF
16	TRBV5-1	-	-	TRBJ2-5	TGCGCCAGCAGCCTGGATACAAAACCCTTCCAAGAGACCCAGTACTTC	CASSLDTKPFQETQYF
13	TRBV30	-	-	TRBJ2-7	TGTGCCTGGAGGGCAGATACCTCCTACGAGCAGTACTTC	CAWRADTSYEQYF
15	TRBV6-2/TRBV6-3	-	-	TRBJ1-3	TGTGCCAGCAGTTACTCCCGGACGGATGGAAACACCATATATTTT	CASSYSRTDGNTIYF
12	TRBV5-6	-	-	TRBJ2-7	TGTGCCAGCAGCTTGTTTAACTACGAGCAGTACTTC	CASSLFNYEQYF
12	TRBV7-9	-	TRBD1	TRBJ2-2	TGTGCCAGCAGACAGGGGGCCGGGGAGCTGTTTTTT	CASRQGAGELFF
11	TRBV9	-	-	TRBJ1-2	TGTGCCAGCAGCGCGCGGGGAGACTACACCTTC	CASSARGDYTF
16	TRBV9	-	-	TRBJ2-2	TGTGCCAGCAGCGTATTCTTAAAGACGAACACCGGGGAGCTGTTTTTT	CASSVFLKTNTGELFF
14	TRBV2	once	-	TRBJ2-7	TGTGCCAGCAGTGTGGGTGGGGGCCGTGGAGAGCAGTACTTC	CASSVGGGRGEQYF
16	TRBV27	-	TRBD1	TRBJ2-1	TGTGCCAGCAGCTCATACAGGGGCGCCTCCTACAATGAGCAGTTCTTC	CASSSYRGASYNEQFF
14	TRBV20-1	-	TRBD2	TRBJ2-1	TGCAGTGCTATTAGCGGGGGGGCCGGGAATGAGCAGTTCTTC	CSAISGGAGNEQFF
14	TRBV14	once	-	TRBJ2-2	TGTGCCAGCAGCCGTGGGGCAAGGACCGGGGAGCTGTTTTTT	CASSRGARTGELFF
15	TRBV6-5	once	TRBD1	TRBJ1-2	TGTGCCAGCAGTTTTGCCCCACAGGGGAGTAATGGCTACACCTTC	CASSFAPQGSNGYTF
13	TRBV29-1	-	-	TRBJ2-7	TGCAGCGTTGATCCGGGGGCCCCCTACGAGCAGTACTTC	CSVDPGAPYEQYF